One and the same sample provided the 10 T cell receptor beta chains below, sequenced in a study of CD4 and CD8 cells across lung adenocarcinoma regions. Using its own MiXCR run on the PCR reads, TCRdb lists one record per CDR3 protein. The data show some 23,000 distinct CDR3 sequences, 45% to 50% seen once. The source material was CD8+ T cells from the center of a lung tumor. The receptors shown here come from a male donor with lung adenocarcinoma. The CD4 and CD8 labels of this study may be unreliable.

This clonotype was found many times. The chain joins TRBV6-4 to TRBJ2-1; D gene ambiguous. CDR3 length equals 15 residues. Germline CDR1 reads MRHNA; CDR2 reads SNTAGT. With 1 base removed from V and 4 bases from J, the gap between germline ends came to 11 bases. CDR3 region: CASSDWRMGYNEQFF. In DNA, the CDR3 is TGTGCCAGCAGTGACTGGCGAATGGGGTACAATGAGCAGTTCTTC.

This chain links TRBV6-4 with TRBJ1-1; no firm D call. Deletions cut 2 bases from V and 11 bases from J, with 9 bases between. CDR3 length: 11 amino acids. Looked up from germline, CDR1 is MRHNA and CDR2 is SNTAGT. DNA of the CDR3: TGTGCCAGCAGTGACGGGTCTTCGGCTTTCTTT. Protein: CASSDGSSAFF.

The rearrangement links TRBV7-6 to TRBJ2-7, with 9 nucleotides matching TRBD1. Germline V gene lookup returns CDR1 SGHVS and CDR2 FNYEAQ. This CDR3 comprises 14 residues. V gave up 1 base and J gave up 4 bases; unmatched junction bases: 2. The CDR3 spells CASSLVGQGYEQYF. CDR3 in DNA: TGTGCCAGCAGCTTAGTGGGACAGGGTTACGAGCAGTACTTC.

Turning to this clonotype: The junction differs from germline at one of its ends, possibly a read error. V is TRBV10-2 and J is TRBJ2-3; D perhaps matches TRBD2 (5 bases). This CDR3 region has 16 residues. The germline V gene encodes CDR1 WSHSY and CDR2 SAAADI. DNA of the CDR3: TGCGCCAGCAGTGAACACGGGCTAGCAGGCGAAGATACGCAGTATTTC. It codes for CASSEHGLAGEDTQYF.

As regards this clonotype: Germline is not matched at one junction end, which may reflect a read error. The chain recombines TRBV6-1 with TRBJ2-5; TRBD2 agrees at 8 bases. CDR1 MNHNS and CDR2 SASEGT come from the germline V gene. The CDR3 has 14 amino acids. The CDR3 spells CAGSGGGVGETQYF. The CDR3 coding sequence is TGTGCGGGCAGCGGGGGCGGAGTCGGGGAGACGCAGTACTTC.

This clonotype has a count of ten or more. The chain employs TRBV7-6 and TRBJ2-5, with 9 bases identical to TRBD1. This CDR3 has 14 amino acids. V lost 0 bases to trimming and J lost 4 bases; unmatched junction nucleotides: 0. Looked up from germline, CDR1 is SGHVS and CDR2 is FNYEAQ. DNA of the CDR3: TGTGCCAGCAGCTTAGCGACAGGGGGAGAGACCCAGTACTTC. Protein product: CASSLATGGETQYF.

The V and J genes are TRBV6-5 and TRBJ2-3, with a tentative D call TRBD1 (5 bases). The CDR3 length is 15 residues. CDR1 is MNHEY, CDR2 SVGAGI, per germline. V lost 2 bases to trimming and J lost 2 bases, with 11 bases between them. The CDR3 sequence is CASSYAEGATDTQYF. In DNA, the CDR3 is TGTGCCAGCAGTTACGCGGAAGGGGCCACAGATACGCAGTATTTT.

This clonotype is medium-sized by share. The chain carries TRBV6-1 and TRBJ2-1; 10 bases map to TRBD1. Germline-derived CDR1 and CDR2 are MNHNS and SASEGT. This CDR3 contains 15 residues. Trimming cost V 6 bases and J 5 bases; bases outside gene matches: 7. As DNA, the CDR3 is TGTGCCAGCAGAATCACGGGACAGGGGAACAATGAGCAGTTCTTC. Translated, it gives CASRITGQGNNEQFF.

This clonotype was observed many times. V usage is TRBV6-5 and J usage is TRBJ1-2; D is undetermined. CDR3 length equals 18 residues. CDR1 and CDR2 from the germline V gene are MNHEY and SVGAGI. Trimming left V 2 bases short and J 6 bases short, with 25 bases between. CDR3 in DNA: TGTGCCAGCAGTTACAATATTGCCTATGCGGGGTTTCCGGATGGCTACACCTTC. Its translation is CASSYNIAYAGFPDGYTF.

V is TRBV12-3 or TRBV12-4 and J is TRBJ2-3; 8 nucleotides line up with TRBD1. V lost 6 bases and J lost 6; bases outside the gene matches: 8. This CDR3 has 14 amino acids. The CDR3 spells CASSPPGQGDTQYF. In DNA, the CDR3 is TGTGCCAGCAGCCCCCCCGGACAGGGTGATACGCAGTATTTT.